These 9 T cell receptor beta chains came from one sample sequenced in a study of shared clonotypes between healthy human individuals. Here immunoSEQ multiplex PCR was the method, and the copy in TCRdb shows in-frame clones only, minus some. This table holds roughly 2.5 million clones, over 85% found once. The sample consisted of naive CD4+ T cells sorted from blood. As to subset: CD45RA+ positively selected. These receptors all come from a man between 18 and 35 years old in good health.

To note about this clone: The sample has other DNA sequences that encode this CDR3 too. This chain uses TRBV7-2 with TRBJ2-7, with 9 positions matching TRBD1. The CDR3 sequence is 15 residues long. Germline V gives CDR1 SGHTA, CDR2 FQGNSA. V lost 5 bases, J lost 1 base, and 6 bases stayed unmatched. CDR3 coding DNA: TGTGCCAGCAGCCCAGGACAGGGGCAGTCCTACGAGCAGTACTTC. It translates to CASSPGQGQSYEQYF.

This clone was picked up one time. The same CDR3 also results from other DNA sequences found in this sample. CDR3 in amino acids: CASSLGAVDTQYF. The CDR3 nucleotides read TGTGCCAGCAGCTTAGGAGCGGTGGATACGCAGTATTTT. The chain links TRBV7-2 to TRBJ2-3; tentative D call: TRBD2 (5 bases). V lost 1 base to trimming and J lost 6 bases, with 8 bases between them. CDR3 length: 13 residues. The germline CDR1 and CDR2 sequences are SGHTA and FQGNSA.

This clone has only one observation. CDR3 residues: CASSQTGGSVGETQYF. The CDR3 DNA sequence: TGTGCCAGCAGCCAAACCGGTGGGAGTGTGGGAGAGACCCAGTACTTC. The chain links TRBV14 to TRBJ2-5, with TRBD2 as a possible D gene (5 bases). This CDR3 is built from 16 residues. The germline V and J ends were trimmed by 2 bases and 4 bases, with 17 bases remaining between them. Per the germline V gene, CDR1 is SGHDN and CDR2 is FVKESK.

As DNA, the CDR3 is TGTGCCAGCAGTGCTAAGGGACACCTACCGAGCTCCTATAATTCACCCCTCCACTTT. It codes for CASSAKGHLPSSYNSPLHF. The chain recombines TRBV6-1 with TRBJ1-6, with a weak D call TRBD1 (6 bases). The germline V gene encodes CDR1 MNHNS and CDR2 SASEGT. V gave up 4 bases and J gave up 0 bases, with 19 bases separating them. The CDR3 length is 19 residues.

The CDR3 DNA reads TGTGCCAGCAGTTGGTTACCGGGACAAGCTAATGAAAAACTGTTTTTT. It translates to CASSWLPGQANEKLFF. J is TRBJ1-4 and V is TRBV6-5; TRBD1 is a possible D gene (6 bases). The germline CDR1 and CDR2 sequences are MNHEY and SVGAGI. V was pared by 4 bases and J by 3 bases, with 15 bases between. CDR3 size: 16 residues.

This sequence joins TRBV4-1 and TRBJ1-6; no firm D call. The V end was cut by 0 bases, the J end by 9 bases, with 3 bases between. The germline V gene has CDR1 MGHRA and CDR2 YSYEKL. There are 12 residues in the CDR3. CDR3 protein: CASSQEVSPLHF. The CDR3 DNA follows: TGCGCCAGCAGCCAAGAGGTTTCACCCCTCCACTTT.

This chain links TRBV6-5 with TRBJ2-7; D uncertain. The CDR3 contains 12 residues. Trimming took 6 bases from V and 6 from J, leaving 12 bases between them. Germline V gives CDR1 MNHEY, CDR2 SVGAGI. The CDR3 loop reads CASSRLGAEQYF. The CDR3 DNA is TGTGCCAGCAGCCGACTCGGAGCCGAGCAGTACTTC.

The V and J genes are TRBV5-1 and TRBJ2-2; 8 nucleotides agree with TRBD1. V dropped 2 bases and J dropped 6; count of bases not matched to a gene: 9. Germline CDR1 is SGHRS and CDR2 is YFSETQ. The CDR3 length is 16 residues. The CDR3 region has the DNA TGCGCCAGCAGCTTAACCGGGACAGGAGGGGCCGGGGAGCTGTTTTTT. This sequence encodes CASSLTGTGGAGELFF.

J is TRBJ2-1 and V is TRBV4-3; 7 positions agree with TRBD2. Looked up from germline, CDR1 is LGHNA and CDR2 is YSLEER. V lost 4 bases to trimming and J lost 4 bases; unmatched junction nucleotides: 13. The CDR3 sequence is 17 residues long. The CDR3 loop reads CASSPSGFQPQYNEQFF. CDR3 in DNA: TGCGCCAGCAGCCCTAGCGGCTTCCAACCACAATACAATGAGCAGTTCTTC.